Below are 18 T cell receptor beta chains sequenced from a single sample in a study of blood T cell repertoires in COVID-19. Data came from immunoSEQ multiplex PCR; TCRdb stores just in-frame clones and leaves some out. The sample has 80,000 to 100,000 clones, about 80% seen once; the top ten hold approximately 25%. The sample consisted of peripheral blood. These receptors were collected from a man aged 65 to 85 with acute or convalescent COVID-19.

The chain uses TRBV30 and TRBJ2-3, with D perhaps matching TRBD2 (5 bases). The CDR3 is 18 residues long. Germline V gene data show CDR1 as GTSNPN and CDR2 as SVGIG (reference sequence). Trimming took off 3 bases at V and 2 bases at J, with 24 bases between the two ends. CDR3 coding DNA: TGTGCCTGGAGCCGGCCGTGGAAGCGGCGAGTAGTCACAGATACGCAGTATTTT. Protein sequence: CAWSRPWKRRVVTDTQYF.

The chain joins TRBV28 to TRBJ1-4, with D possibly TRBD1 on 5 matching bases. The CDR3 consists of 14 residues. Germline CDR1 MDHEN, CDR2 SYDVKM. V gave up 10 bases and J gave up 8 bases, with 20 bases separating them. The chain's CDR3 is CATISGGEGEKLFF. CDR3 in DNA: TGTGCCACCATATCCGGGGGGGAGGGAGAAAAACTGTTTTTT.

CDR3 nucleotide sequence: TGTGCCACCAGCAGTTCGGACTCCTCAACTAATGAAAAACTGTTTTTT. Protein sequence: CATSSSDSSTNEKLFF. This chain links TRBV15 with TRBJ1-4; D is ambiguous. The CDR3 sequence is 16 residues long. Between the trimmed V and J ends, which lost 3 bases and 0 bases, there was a span of 11 bases. Germline V CDR1 and CDR2: LNHNV, YYDKDF (reference sequence).

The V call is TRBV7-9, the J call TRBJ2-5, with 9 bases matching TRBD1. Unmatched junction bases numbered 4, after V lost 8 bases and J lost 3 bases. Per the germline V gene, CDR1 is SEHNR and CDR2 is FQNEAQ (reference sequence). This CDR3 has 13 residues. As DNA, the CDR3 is TGTGCCAGCCGGGACAGGGAAAAAGAGACCCAGTACTTC. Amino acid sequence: CASRDREKETQYF.

The CDR3 loop is CASSERAGGGGYTF. For the CDR3, the DNA is TGTGCCAGCAGCGAGCGGGCAGGGGGAGGTGGCTACACCTTC. The V gene is TRBV7-2, the J gene TRBJ1-2, with TRBD1 matching over 7 bases. The germline V gene has CDR1 SGHTA and CDR2 FQGNSA. The CDR3 totals 14 residues. With 5 bases clipped from V and 7 bases from J, the junction kept 10 bases outside the gene matches.

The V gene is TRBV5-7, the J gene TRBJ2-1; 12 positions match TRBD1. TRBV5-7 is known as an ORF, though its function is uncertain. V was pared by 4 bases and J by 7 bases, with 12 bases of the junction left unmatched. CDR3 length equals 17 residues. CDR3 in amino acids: CASSVKTRDRGQNEQFF. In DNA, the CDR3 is TGTGCCAGCAGCGTAAAGACCCGGGACAGGGGGCAGAATGAGCAGTTCTTC.

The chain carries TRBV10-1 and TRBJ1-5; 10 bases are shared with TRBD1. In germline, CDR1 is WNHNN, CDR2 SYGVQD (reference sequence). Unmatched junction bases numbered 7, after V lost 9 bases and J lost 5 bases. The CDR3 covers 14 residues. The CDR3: CARPGTGVYQPQHF. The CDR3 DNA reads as TGCGCCAGACCCGGGACAGGGGTTTATCAGCCCCAGCATTTT.

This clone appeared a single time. The CDR3 region has the DNA TGTGCCAGCACCCCCGGTCAGAGCGGGAGTGGTACCGGGGAGCTGTTTTTT. It codes for CASTPGQSGSGTGELFF. The chain links TRBV9 to TRBJ2-2, with 8 bases aligning to TRBD2. The CDR3 has 17 amino acids. V shed 6 bases and J 5 bases; nucleotides not matched to a gene: 15. Germline CDR1 SGDLS, CDR2 YYNGEE.

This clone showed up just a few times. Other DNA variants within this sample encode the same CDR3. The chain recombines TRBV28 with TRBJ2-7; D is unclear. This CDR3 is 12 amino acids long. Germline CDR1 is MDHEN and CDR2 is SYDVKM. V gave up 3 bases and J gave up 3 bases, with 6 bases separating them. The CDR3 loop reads CASSFQNYEQYF. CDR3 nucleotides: TGTGCCAGCAGTTTCCAGAACTACGAGCAGTACTTC.

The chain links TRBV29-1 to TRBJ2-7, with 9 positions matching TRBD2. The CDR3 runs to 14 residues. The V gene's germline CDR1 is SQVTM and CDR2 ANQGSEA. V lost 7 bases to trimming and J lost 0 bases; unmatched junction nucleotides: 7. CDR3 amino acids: CSATRTSVSYEQYF. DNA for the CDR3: TGCAGCGCCACAAGGACTAGCGTCTCCTACGAGCAGTACTTC.

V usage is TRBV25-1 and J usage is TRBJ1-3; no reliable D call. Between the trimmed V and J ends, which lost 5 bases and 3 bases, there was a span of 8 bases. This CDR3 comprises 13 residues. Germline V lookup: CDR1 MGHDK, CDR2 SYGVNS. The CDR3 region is CASSPPIGNTIYF. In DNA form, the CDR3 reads TGTGCCAGCAGTCCCCCAATTGGAAACACCATATATTTT.

The CDR3 is CASSISSGPSSYEQYF. In nucleotides, the CDR3 is TGCGCCAGCAGCATAAGTAGCGGGCCCAGCTCCTACGAGCAGTACTTC. The rearrangement uses TRBV5-1 and TRBJ2-7; 7 bases are shared with TRBD2. Germline-derived CDR1 and CDR2 are SGHRS and YFSETQ. V was clipped by 4 bases and J by 0 bases; unmatched bases: 10. The CDR3 loop spans 16 amino acids. The variable domain in full, with the rest retrieved from reference TRBV5-1 and TRBJ2-7, is KAGVTQTPRYLIKTRGQQVTLSCSPISGHRSVSWYQQTPGQGLQFLFEYFSETQRNKGNFPGRFSGRQFSNSRSEMNVSTLELGDSALYLCASSISSGPSSYEQYFGPGTRLTVT.

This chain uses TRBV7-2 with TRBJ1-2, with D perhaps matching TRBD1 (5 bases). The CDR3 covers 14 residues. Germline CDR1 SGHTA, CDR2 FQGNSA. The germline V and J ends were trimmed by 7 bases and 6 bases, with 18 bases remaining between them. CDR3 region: CASIINQGLHGYTF. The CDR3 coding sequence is TGTGCCAGCATCATTAATCAGGGCTTACATGGCTACACCTTC.

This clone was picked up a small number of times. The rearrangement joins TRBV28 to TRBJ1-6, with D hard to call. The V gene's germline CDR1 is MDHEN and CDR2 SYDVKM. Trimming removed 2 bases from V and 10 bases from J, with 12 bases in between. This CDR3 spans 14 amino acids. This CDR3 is CASSLAGVDSPLHF. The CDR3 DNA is TGTGCCAGCAGTTTAGCCGGGGTCGACTCACCCCTCCACTTT.

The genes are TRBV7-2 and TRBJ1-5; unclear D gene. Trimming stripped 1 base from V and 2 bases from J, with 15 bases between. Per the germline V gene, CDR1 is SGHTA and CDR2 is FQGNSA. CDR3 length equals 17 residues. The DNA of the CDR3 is TGTGCCAGCAGCTTAGACGGCGGCGGGTTTGGCAATCAGCCCCAGCATTTT. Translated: CASSLDGGGFGNQPQHF. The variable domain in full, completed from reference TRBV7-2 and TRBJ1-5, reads GAGVSQSPSNKVTEKGKDVELRCDPISGHTALYWYRQSLGQGLEFLIYFQGNSAPDKSGLPSDRFSAERTGGSVSTLTIQRTQQEDSAVYLCASSLDGGGFGNQPQHFGDGTRLSIL.

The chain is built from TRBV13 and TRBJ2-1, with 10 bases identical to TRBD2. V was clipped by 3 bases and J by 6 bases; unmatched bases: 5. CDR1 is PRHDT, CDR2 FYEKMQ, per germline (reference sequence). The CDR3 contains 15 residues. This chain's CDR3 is CASSLLAGVGNEQFF. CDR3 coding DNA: TGTGCCAGCAGCTTGCTAGCGGGAGTTGGCAATGAGCAGTTCTTC.

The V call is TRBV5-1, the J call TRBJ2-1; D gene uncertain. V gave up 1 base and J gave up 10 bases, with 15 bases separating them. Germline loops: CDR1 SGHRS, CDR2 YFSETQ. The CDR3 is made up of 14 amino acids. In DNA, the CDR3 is TGCGCCAGCAGCTTGTTATCTAGTTCCCAAGAGCAGTTCTTC. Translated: CASSLLSSSQEQFF.

CDR3 nucleotides: TGTGCCAGCAGCTTGGCCGCGGCGCCAGATACGCAGTATTTT. It is translated as CASSLAAAPDTQYF. V gene TRBV5-4 combines with J gene TRBJ2-3, with D uncertain. This CDR3 has 14 amino acids. Germline assignment: CDR1 SGHNT and CDR2 YYREEE (reference sequence). V lost 0 bases to trimming and J lost 4 bases, with 9 bases between them.